The 20 T cell receptor beta chains given below trace back to one sample, sequenced in a study of blood T cell repertoires in COVID-19. TCRdb's copy holds only in-frame clones and misses some; the assay was immunoSEQ multiplex PCR. This sample has 95,000 to 150,000 clones, with 65% to 90% found just once. The sequencing input was peripheral blood. The receptors shown here come from a man older than 75 with active or convalescent COVID-19.

J is TRBJ2-1 and V is TRBV28, with TRBD1 identical over 12 bases. V gave up 5 bases and J gave up 7 bases; unmatched junction bases: 9. There are 16 residues in the CDR3. CDR1 MDHEN and CDR2 SYDVKM come from the germline V gene. CDR3 amino acids: CASSPSGTGGKNEQFF. CDR3 coding DNA: TGTGCCAGCAGTCCATCCGGGACAGGGGGCAAAAATGAGCAGTTCTTC.

This clone rates as medium-sized. This rearrangement joins TRBV11-2 to TRBJ2-5, with TRBD2 matching over 15 bases. The germline gives CDR1 SGHAT, CDR2 FQNNGV. The CDR3 loop spans 16 amino acids. V lost 5 bases to trimming and J lost 4 bases; unmatched junction nucleotides: 5. The chain's CDR3 is CASSLWTSGGVETQYF. CDR3 DNA sequence: TGTGCCAGCAGCCTTTGGACTAGCGGGGGGGTAGAGACCCAGTACTTC.

The chain employs TRBV29-1 and TRBJ2-3; 9 nucleotides agree with TRBD1. Trimming at V came to 8 bases and at J to 2 bases, leaving 17 bases not matched to a gene. The V gene's germline CDR1 is SQVTM and CDR2 ANQGSEA. This CDR3 contains 17 residues. CDR3 sequence (DNA): TGCAGCCTCAGTGGTAGCCCGACAGGGGGGACCACAGATACGCAGTATTTT. This encodes CSLSGSPTGGTTDTQYF.

V usage is TRBV10-3 and J usage is TRBJ2-4; 7 bases align to TRBD1. CDR1 and CDR2 from the germline V gene are ENHRY and SYGVKD. Trimming cost V 5 bases and J 5 bases; bases outside gene matches: 12. This CDR3 comprises 16 residues. The DNA of the CDR3 is TGTGCCATCAGTAGTCGACAGGGCCGTGGGGAAAACATTCAGTACTTC. Encoded protein: CAISSRQGRGENIQYF.

V and J are TRBV10-3 and TRBJ1-2, with D maybe TRBD1 (5 bases). Trimming took off 6 bases at V and 7 bases at J, with 24 bases between the two ends. Germline assignment: CDR1 ENHRY and CDR2 SYGVKD. The length of the CDR3 is 16 residues. Here the CDR3 DNA reads TGTGCCATCAGCCTCCGGGAAAGGACGGGGGGGTTTGGCTACACCTTC. It is translated as CAISLRERTGGFGYTF.

The rearrangement uses TRBV20-1 and TRBJ1-1, with 7 bases fitting TRBD1. Germline trimming cut 3 bases from V and 9 bases from J; bases unmatched to any gene: 10. This CDR3 is built from 13 residues. The germline CDR1 and CDR2 sequences are DFQATT and SNEGSKA (reference sequence). CDR3 sequence reads: CSASRGGGVKAFF. CDR3 DNA sequence: TGCAGTGCTAGTCGAGGGGGCGGTGTTAAAGCTTTCTTT.

V is TRBV5-1 and J is TRBJ1-4, with D perhaps matching TRBD1 (5 bases). The germline CDR1 and CDR2 sequences are SGHRS and YFSETQ. The CDR3 has 14 residues. The ends were cut back, 2 bases at V and 6 bases at J, with 11 bases in the middle. CDR3 coding DNA: TGCGCCAGCAGCTTACCGGGGGGAGATGAAAAACTGTTTTTT. Protein: CASSLPGGDEKLFF.

For the CDR3, the DNA is TGCGCCAGCAGCTATCTACAGGGCCCGGAACCCCAGCATTTT. It specifies CASSYLQGPEPQHF. The chain joins TRBV5-1 to TRBJ1-5; D perhaps matches TRBD1 (6 bases). There are 14 residues in the CDR3. Looked up from germline, CDR1 is SGHRS and CDR2 is YFSETQ. V lost 3 bases, J lost 10 bases, and 17 bases lay in between.

This clone appeared a few times. V is TRBV27 and J is TRBJ2-3, with TRBD2 matching over 7 bases. The CDR3 is made up of 15 amino acids. CDR1 and CDR2 from the germline V gene are MNHEY and SMNVEV (reference sequence). With 7 bases clipped from V and 6 bases from J, the junction kept 13 bases outside the gene matches. The CDR3 nucleotides are TGTGCCAGCATAGGGGCAGCGGGGAGCCCGGATACGCAGTATTTT. It is translated as CASIGAAGSPDTQYF.

The chain employs TRBV7-2 and TRBJ2-3; tentatively, D is TRBD2 (5 bases). Germline lookup yields CDR1 SGHTA and CDR2 FQGNSA. Trimming pared 9 bases from V and 1 base from J, leaving 8 bases between. The CDR3 length is 12 residues. This CDR3 reads CASRAGTDTQYF. In nucleotides, the CDR3 is TGTGCCAGTCGAGCGGGCACAGATACGCAGTATTTT.

The chain couples TRBV20-1 to TRBJ2-1, with 8 bases identical to TRBD2. The germline V gene encodes CDR1 DFQATT and CDR2 SNEGSKA (reference sequence). V lost 3 bases and J lost 8; bases outside the gene matches: 12. CDR3 length equals 15 residues. The CDR3 DNA reads TGCAGTGCTAGTAAGGATGGGGGACTAGAAGATGAGCAGTTCTTC. Translating gives CSASKDGGLEDEQFF.

The V gene is TRBV18, the J gene TRBJ1-5; D not certain. Per germline, CDR1 KGHSH and CDR2 LQKENI. The CDR3 sequence is 14 residues long. V was trimmed by 2 bases and J by 2 bases, leaving 7 bases between them. The CDR3 DNA sequence: TGTGCCAGCTCACCAACAGTAGGCAATCAGCCCCAGCATTTT. Translating it yields CASSPTVGNQPQHF.

The V and J genes are TRBV7-3 and TRBJ2-3; D perhaps matches TRBD1 (5 bases). In germline, CDR1 is SGHTA, CDR2 FQGTGA. The V and J ends lost 1 base and 6 bases respectively, with 11 bases between them. CDR3 size: 14 residues. For the CDR3, the DNA is TGTGCCAGCAGCTTAAGCATTTCAGGGGATACGCAGTATTTT. Translated: CASSLSISGDTQYF.

This clone showed up just once. This chain joins TRBV6-5 and TRBJ1-1; D gene ambiguous. Germline V gene lookup returns CDR1 MNHEY and CDR2 SVGAGI. This CDR3 is 14 amino acids long. V was pared by 6 bases and J by 3 bases, with 14 bases between. Here the CDR3 reads CASRAIYHHTEAFF. The CDR3 coding sequence is TGTGCCAGCAGGGCCATTTACCATCACACTGAAGCTTTCTTT.

This rearrangement joins TRBV3-1 (or the pseudogene TRBV3-2) to TRBJ2-3; 12 positions match TRBD2. With 4 bases clipped from V and 0 bases from J, the junction kept 2 bases outside the gene matches. The V gene's germline CDR1 is LGHDT and CDR2 YNNKEL (reference sequence). This CDR3 is 16 amino acids long. CDR3 in amino acids: CASSPGTSGSTDTQYF. As DNA, the CDR3 is TGTGCCAGCAGCCCGGGGACTAGCGGGAGCACAGATACGCAGTATTTT.

This sequence joins TRBV6-5 and TRBJ2-5, with TRBD2 matching 8 bases. The ends lost 6 bases at V and 6 bases at J; junction bases unmatched: 9. The germline CDR1 and CDR2 sequences are MNHEY and SVGAGI. This CDR3 is 14 amino acids long. CDR3 protein: CASRRPTSDQTQYF. In nucleotides, the CDR3 is TGTGCCAGCAGAAGGCCGACTAGCGATCAGACCCAGTACTTC.

The chain employs TRBV5-5 and TRBJ1-1, with D possibly being TRBD1 (5 bases). Trimming left V 3 bases short and J 4 bases short, with 10 bases between. The CDR3 has 13 residues. Per germline, CDR1 SGHKS and CDR2 YYEKEE (reference sequence). CDR3 bases: TGTGCCAGCAGCTCGCCCCAGGGCACTGAAGCTTTCTTT. Encoded protein: CASSSPQGTEAFF.

The chain joins TRBV19 to TRBJ2-2, with 7 bases matching TRBD1. The length of the CDR3 is 15 residues. The germline gives CDR1 LNHDA, CDR2 SQIVND (reference sequence). Unmatched junction bases numbered 5, after V lost 7 bases and J lost 0 bases. The CDR3 sequence: CASKVGTANTGELFF. CDR3 sequence (DNA): TGTGCCAGTAAGGTCGGGACAGCGAACACCGGGGAGCTGTTTTTT.

The gene calls are TRBV11-2 and TRBJ1-4, with 7 nucleotides matching TRBD1. Germline loops: CDR1 SGHAT, CDR2 FQNNGV. There are 14 residues in the CDR3. V was pared by 5 bases and J by 8 bases, with 8 bases of the junction left unmatched. CDR3 in DNA: TGTGCCAGCAGCAAAAACAGGGGAACGGAAAAACTGTTTTTT. The encoded protein is CASSKNRGTEKLFF.

Only a few counts were recorded for this clone. The chain is built from TRBV15 and TRBJ1-2; 8 nucleotides agree with TRBD1. The CDR3 is made up of 15 amino acids. Germline loops: CDR1 LNHNV, CDR2 YYDKDF (reference sequence). After removal of 0 bases from V and 4 bases from J, the junction contained 4 bases not matched to a gene. The CDR3: CATSRDPDRAYGYTF. Written as DNA, the CDR3 is TGTGCCACCAGCAGAGATCCGGACAGGGCCTATGGCTACACCTTC.